This T cell receptor (beta chain) was captured by sequencing in a study of T cells in narcolepsy. Details on this clone: Its antigen remains unidentified.

Whole-study results and caveats: Autoreactive clonotypes reportedly recurred in blood of same and different patients, not controls. Autoreactive HCRT-specific and TRIB2-specific clonotypes were marked in same-patient CSF-versus-blood CD4+ comparisons.

The repertoire was sequenced with immunoSEQ multiplex PCR; TCRdb's copy has only in-frame clones and lacks some. Of about 35,000 clones listed, more than 70% were seen once; the top ten hold about 0.95%. Per the germline V gene, CDR1 is MNHEY and CDR2 is SVGAGI. This CDR3 contains 14 residues. V was clipped by 7 bases and J by 0 bases, with 13 bases between them. The gene calls are TRBV6-5 and TRBJ2-7; D is unclear. The clonotype was recovered from a human donor in good health. Sequencing used memory (CD45RA-) CD4+ T cells from blood. The CDR3 reads CASTGSYSSYEQYF. CDR3 DNA: TGTGCCAGCACGGGCAGCTATAGCTCCTACGAGCAGTACTTC.